The 27 T cell receptor beta chains reported below all come from one sample, sequenced in a study of T cell repertoires in cytomegalovirus infection. Their specific antigens are unknown. TCRdb reprocessed the reads with MiXCR, giving one entry per CDR3 protein. The sample lists 450,000 to 650,000 distinct CDR3 sequences, almost 40% occurring once. The sequences come from cultured PBMCs, collected from culture after CMV antigen stimulation. The receptors here all came from a human donor in good health (CMV status not recorded). Some clones in this sample may be carry-over from other donors' samples.

V usage is TRBV2 and J usage is TRBJ1-4; D not resolved. This CDR3 region has 13 residues. Per germline, CDR1 SNHLY and CDR2 FYNNEI. The V gene lost 7 bases and the J gene lost 5 bases, with 11 bases spanning the gap. CDR3 sequence: CASKRGPNEKLFF. The CDR3 region has the DNA TGTGCCAGCAAGCGAGGGCCCAATGAAAAACTGTTTTTT.

This clonotype has at least ten counts. The chain joins TRBV7-9 to TRBJ1-3; TRBD1 matches 9 bases. Germline V gene sequence: CDR1 SEHNR, CDR2 FQNEAQ (reference sequence). V was pared by 5 bases and J by 4 bases, with 6 bases of the junction left unmatched. This CDR3 is built from 15 residues. CDR3 DNA sequence: TGTGCCAGCAGCCAAACAGGGGGCGAAGGAAACACCATATATTTT. Amino acids: CASSQTGGEGNTIYF.

The rearrangement uses TRBV2 and TRBJ1-5; D is ambiguous. V was shortened by 1 base and J by 9 bases, with 10 bases between the two germline ends. Germline lookup yields CDR1 SNHLY and CDR2 FYNNEI. This CDR3 has 13 amino acids. CDR3: CASSEEGGVPQHF. The CDR3 nucleotides read TGTGCCAGCAGTGAAGAGGGCGGGGTGCCCCAGCATTTT.

The V and J genes are TRBV12-3 or TRBV12-4 and TRBJ2-1; 7 bases fit TRBD2. Trimming removed 0 bases from V and 8 bases from J; junction bases left unmatched: 4. This CDR3 is 14 amino acids long. CDR3 sequence: CASSLAGGPDEQFF. The CDR3, as DNA: TGTGCCAGCAGTTTAGCGGGAGGGCCGGATGAGCAGTTCTTC.

This clonotype occurred many times. This chain links TRBV7-2 with TRBJ2-3, with 12 bases that match TRBD2. J lost 5 bases, V lost 4 bases, and 4 bases had no gene match. Germline V gene data show CDR1 as SGHTA and CDR2 as FQGNSA. There are 15 residues in the CDR3. CDR3 region: CASSSGLAGRDTQYF. CDR3 DNA sequence: TGTGCCAGCAGCTCCGGACTAGCGGGAAGAGATACGCAGTATTTT.

This chain links TRBV11-2 with TRBJ2-1; D may be TRBD1 (5 bases). The CDR3 totals 13 residues. V was pared by 1 base and J by 8 bases, with 9 bases between. From germline, CDR1 is SGHAT and CDR2 FQNNGV. CDR3 amino acids: CASSLGVGHEQFF. The CDR3 coding sequence is TGTGCCAGCAGCTTAGGGGTGGGGCATGAGCAGTTCTTC.

The chain couples TRBV6-2 or TRBV6-3 to TRBJ2-2; 7 positions match TRBD2. There are 14 residues in the CDR3. V dropped 6 bases and J dropped 4; count of bases not matched to a gene: 5. Germline CDR1 is MNHEY and CDR2 is SVGEGT. The CDR3 nucleotides are TGTGCCAGCAGACGGGGGGACGGCACCGGGGAGCTGTTTTTT. Protein sequence: CASRRGDGTGELFF.

The chain carries TRBV2 and TRBJ1-6, with 7 bases matching TRBD1. Per germline, CDR1 SNHLY and CDR2 FYNNEI. The V gene end was trimmed by 6 bases and the J gene end by 5 bases; junction bases not matched to a gene: 7. This CDR3 spans 15 amino acids. The CDR3 is CASRQGTDNNSPLHF. The CDR3, as DNA: TGTGCCAGCAGACAAGGGACAGATAATAATTCACCCCTCCACTTT.

The table lists this clonotype with a few counts. The rearrangement links TRBV28 to TRBJ2-7; tentative D call: TRBD1 (6 bases). This CDR3 contains 15 residues. V lost 5 bases and J 2 bases, leaving 16 bases between the germline ends. Germline CDR1 MDHEN, CDR2 SYDVKM. CDR3 nucleotides: TGTGCCAGCAGTCCCTACAGGGTTAGGGCCTACGAGCAGTACTTC. The encoded protein is CASSPYRVRAYEQYF.

CDR3 region: CASSHNTGRQNEQYF. The CDR3 region has the DNA TGTGCCAGCAGCCACAACACGGGACGGCAAAACGAGCAGTACTTC. This chain connects TRBV11-2 to TRBJ2-7; D may match TRBD1 or TRBD2 (5 bases each). The CDR3 sequence is 15 residues long. Germline V gives CDR1 SGHAT, CDR2 FQNNGV. V was pared by 5 bases and J by 5 bases, with 19 bases between.

This clonotype came up a few times. The V call is TRBV12-3 or TRBV12-4, the J call TRBJ2-3, with TRBD2 as a possible D gene (7 bases). The CDR3 totals 13 residues. V dropped 8 bases and J dropped 5 bases, with 14 bases sitting between them. The CDR3 DNA reads TGTGCCAGCCGCGGGGGCCGGATAGATACGCAGTATTTT. This translates into CASRGGRIDTQYF.

This clonotype occurred a few times. The DNA of the CDR3 is TGTGCCAGCAGTTACCTGACAGGGAGAGAGGAAAAACTGTTTTTT. Protein sequence: CASSYLTGREEKLFF. The J gene is TRBJ1-4, the V gene TRBV12-3 or TRBV12-4; 7 nucleotides line up with TRBD1. This CDR3 comprises 15 residues. V lost 4 bases to trimming and J lost 8 bases; unmatched junction nucleotides: 10.

The J gene is TRBJ2-1, the V gene TRBV12-3 or TRBV12-4; D could derive from TRBD1 or TRBD2 (5 bases each). The CDR3 has 16 residues. Between the trimmed V and J ends, which lost 6 bases and 4 bases, there was a span of 19 bases. The CDR3 is CASRRGRGARYNEQFF. The CDR3 bases are TGTGCCAGCAGGAGGGGAAGGGGCGCGCGTTACAATGAGCAGTTCTTC.

This clonotype was recorded a few times. The CDR3 coding sequence is TGTGCCAGCAGCTTCTCTCGGCAGCCGGGGACTGAAGCTTTCTTT. Amino acid sequence: CASSFSRQPGTEAFF. This chain joins TRBV7-2 and TRBJ1-1; D is undetermined. CDR3 size: 15 residues. The germline V and J ends were trimmed by 3 bases and 5 bases, with 16 bases remaining between them. Germline CDR1 and CDR2: SGHTA and FQGNSA.

This rearrangement joins TRBV28 to TRBJ1-2; D not resolved. Germline values: CDR1 MDHEN, CDR2 SYDVKM. Trimming took 3 bases from V and 4 from J, leaving 6 bases between them. This CDR3 has 12 amino acids. The CDR3 reads CASSFVRYGYTF. DNA of the CDR3: TGTGCCAGCAGTTTCGTTCGCTATGGCTACACCTTC.

This chain links TRBV7-9 with TRBJ1-1, with D unclear. Trimming shortened V by 4 bases and J by 4 bases, and 13 bases separated the two germline ends. This CDR3 has 14 residues. Germline lookup yields CDR1 SEHNR and CDR2 FQNEAQ (reference sequence). The CDR3 bases are TGTGCCAGCAGCTCGGCCTTCGCCCCCACTGAAGCTTTCTTT. Its translation is CASSSAFAPTEAFF.

This clonotype has only a few counts. CDR3 sequence reads: CASRPTSGRANEQFF. CDR3 nucleotides: TGTGCCAGCAGACCAACTAGCGGGAGGGCCAATGAGCAGTTCTTC. The V gene is TRBV7-8, the J gene TRBJ2-1; 13 nucleotides match TRBD2. The V gene's germline CDR1 is SGHVS and CDR2 FQNEAQ. The CDR3 totals 15 residues. J gave up 6 bases and V 6 bases, and 5 bases lay outside the gene matches.

The rearrangement joins TRBV28 to TRBJ2-2; D gene unclear. Trimming left V 1 base short and J 8 bases short, with 11 bases between. The germline V gene encodes CDR1 MDHEN and CDR2 SYDVKM. This CDR3 spans 14 amino acids. The CDR3 here is CASSLSQDTGELFF. The CDR3 region has the DNA TGTGCCAGCAGTTTATCGCAGGATACAGGGGAGCTGTTTTTT.

The table lists this clonotype with many counts. The CDR3 sequence is CASSATRAVTQYF. The CDR3 DNA reads TGTGCCAGCAGCGCAACGCGCGCGGTGACGCAGTATTTT. V gene TRBV7-2 combines with J gene TRBJ2-3; no reliable D call. CDR1 is SGHTA and CDR2 is FQGNSA in the germline V gene. The V and J ends lost 5 bases and 9 bases respectively, with 15 bases between them. This CDR3 has 13 residues.

V and J are TRBV29-1 and TRBJ1-1; D gene unclear. Germline CDR1 and CDR2: SQVTM and ANQGSEA. This CDR3 is 12 amino acids long. Trimming took off 7 bases at V and 1 base at J, with 10 bases between the two ends. The CDR3 is CSDWGGNTEAFF. The CDR3 region has the DNA TGCAGCGATTGGGGAGGGAACACTGAAGCTTTCTTT.

This clonotype was seen a handful of times. The V and J genes are TRBV7-2 and TRBJ2-3; D possibly corresponds to TRBD1 (5 bases). Deletions cut 2 bases from V and 1 base from J, with 16 bases between. CDR3 length equals 17 residues. Germline assignment: CDR1 SGHTA and CDR2 FQGNSA. The CDR3 region has the DNA TGTGCCAGCAGCTTACTCGCAGGGCGATACGGCACAGATACGCAGTATTTT. It yields the protein CASSLLAGRYGTDTQYF.

This clonotype was observed once. J is TRBJ2-3 and V is TRBV12-5; the D gene is possibly TRBD1 (6 bases). Germline V gene lookup returns CDR1 LGHNT and CDR2 FRNRAP. The V gene lost 5 bases and the J gene lost 5 bases, with 29 bases spanning the gap. The CDR3 has 19 amino acids. In DNA, the CDR3 is TGTGCTAGTGGTCAAGGGGGAAAGACCCCCGAACGACGGGGAGATACGCAGTATTTT. Protein: CASGQGGKTPERRGDTQYF.

The chain is built from TRBV7-2 and TRBJ2-2; the D gene is possibly TRBD2 (6 bases). CDR1 SGHTA and CDR2 FQGNSA come from the germline V gene. The CDR3 extends over 15 amino acids. Trimming shortened V by 5 bases and J by 5 bases, and 15 bases separated the two germline ends. The CDR3 coding sequence is TGTGCCAGCAGCCCTACGGGACTTATTACCGGGGAGCTGTTTTTT. Translation: CASSPTGLITGELFF.

This chain links TRBV7-6 with TRBJ2-4, with D unresolved. Trimming stripped 1 base from V and 6 bases from J, with 13 bases between. This CDR3 contains 15 residues. Germline V gene sequence: CDR1 SGHVS, CDR2 FNYEAQ. CDR3: CASSLGGLSTNIQYF. The CDR3 DNA reads TGTGCCAGCAGCTTAGGGGGTCTGAGTACAAACATTCAGTACTTC.

The chain recombines TRBV29-1 with TRBJ2-7; 14 bases are a match to TRBD2. Germline-derived CDR1 and CDR2 are SQVTM and ANQGSEA. The V segment lost 6 bases and the J segment 3 bases; nucleotides outside the gene matches: 4. The length of the CDR3 is 14 residues. CDR3 coding DNA: TGCAGCGTCGGGACTAGCGGGAGTGTCTACGAGCAGTACTTC. Protein sequence: CSVGTSGSVYEQYF.

V is TRBV6-5 and J is TRBJ2-3; D is ambiguous. The CDR3 contains 15 residues. Trimming removed 10 bases from V and 2 bases from J, with 19 bases in between. The germline V gene has CDR1 MNHEY and CDR2 SVGAGI. The CDR3 nucleotides are TGTGCCACCCGAGGTTTAAGGGTAAACACAGATACGCAGTATTTT. As protein: CATRGLRVNTDTQYF.

This rearrangement joins TRBV18 to TRBJ2-3; D is uncertain. V gave up 1 base and J gave up 0 bases, with 11 bases separating them. The germline gives CDR1 KGHSH, CDR2 LQKENI. The CDR3 sequence is 16 residues long. DNA for the CDR3: TGTGCCAGCTCACCACTGCAGGTCACCAGCACAGATACGCAGTATTTT. The encoded protein is CASSPLQVTSTDTQYF. Variable domain in full (rest from reference TRBV18 and TRBJ2-3): NAGVMQNPRHLVRRRGQEARLRCSPMKGHSHVYWYRQLPEEGLKFMVYLQKENIIDESGMPKERFSAEFPKEGPSILRIQQVVRGDSAAYFCASSPLQVTSTDTQYFGPGTRLTVL.